This T cell receptor (beta chain) was retrieved from a study of blood T cell repertoires in COVID-19. The CDR3 runs 13 residues. From germline, CDR1 is MNHEY and CDR2 SVGAGI. The V segment lost 7 bases and the J segment 2 bases; nucleotides outside the gene matches: 1. Per the study methods: Estimation of nucleated cell counts was performed using reference gene primer amplification. Sequenced by immunoSEQ multiplex PCR; TCRdb stores in-frame clones only, minus some. V and J calls and clone size are those listed in that table; D and trimming were worked out from the DNA. This repertoire shows some 450,000 clones, over 85% found once; its top ten account for 0.8% to 1%.

The V and J genes are TRBV6-5 and TRBJ2-7, with 11 bases fitting TRBD1. The sequenced sample consisted of peripheral blood. This clonotype was sampled from a man aged 18 to 29 with COVID-19, enrolled during active disease. The CDR3 protein is CASKDRGPYEQYF. The CDR3 nucleotides are TGTGCCAGCAAGGACAGGGGGCCCTACGAGCAGTACTTC.